This record looks at one TCR beta chain sequence and its context. The V gene lost 6 bases and the J gene lost 1 base, with 12 bases spanning the gap. Germline V lookup: CDR1 SGHTA, CDR2 FQGNSA. The CDR3 runs to 14 residues. This sample is drawn from a study of CD8 T cells in Susac syndrome. Reverse transcription of roughly 0.45 to 1 ug RNA was carried out with random hexamers. TCRdb used MiXCR to reprocess the immunoSEQ multiplex PCR reads, holding one entry per CDR3 protein. The sample holds 180,000 or so distinct CDR3 sequences; approximately 96% are singletons and the top ten take approximately 0.09%.

The sequenced material came from CD4+ T cells from PBMCs. The TCR originated in a human donor with multiple sclerosis. The rearrangement joins TRBV7-2 to TRBJ1-1; D unclear. The CDR3 DNA reads TGTGCCAGCAGTTTTGGGTACACGAACACTGAAGCTTTCTTT. As protein: CASSFGYTNTEAFF.